The clone carrying this T cell receptor (beta chain) was counted at least ten times. Its antigen is still unknown. This sample is drawn from a study of Graves' ophthalmopathy and Graves' hyperthyroidism. Findings and caveats of the study: Using 13 signatures, a model distinguished ophthalmopathy from stable hyperthyroidism, reaching around 86% sensitivity and 81.08% specificity. Most thyroid clonotypes expanded beyond 0.001 frequency were also found in blood.

Germline CDR1 and CDR2: SGHTA and FQGNSA. The V gene lost 1 base and the J gene lost 4 bases, with 7 bases spanning the gap. The CDR3 has 13 amino acids. The PBMCs used were ones drawn from 10 ml of fresh peripheral blood. As the template, RNA transcripts were used to amplify TCR beta CDR3 regions. Scientists carried out first-round RT-PCR using HTBI primers and then a second-round multiplex PCR. MiXCR, applied by TCRdb to the multiplex PCR reads, yields one record per CDR3 protein. This sample yields some 400,000 distinct CDR3 sequences, of which about 17% are seen a single time; 1.5% to 2% belongs to the top ten.

This chain joins TRBV7-2 and TRBJ2-5; D is unclear. The TCR originated in a woman aged 18-29 years with Graves' ophthalmopathy. Sequencing was carried out using peripheral blood. The DNA of the CDR3 is TGTGCCAGCAGCTTAGTACGAGGAGAGACCCAGTACTTC. Residues: CASSLVRGETQYF.